These T cell receptor beta chains were read from a single sample in a study of PD-1 blockade in classical Hodgkin lymphoma. Profiled with immunoSEQ multiplex PCR; TCRdb holds only in-frame clones, not every one. Of approximately 20,000 clones in the sample, 60% to 75% were seen once. This specimen was peripheral blood mononuclear cells (PBMCs), taken before the fourth cycle of nivolumab. These receptors originate from a human donor with classical Hodgkin lymphoma. Each CDR3 is given without its conserved first and last residue. Not every row has a clone size; where given, it reads once, few, many or a size class.

V gene: TRBV15
J gene: TRBJ2-2
clone size: .
CDR3 protein: ATSRVVGGELF

V gene: TRBV28
J gene: TRBJ1-5
clone size: .
CDR3 protein: ASSFITGGVSNQPQH

V gene: TRBV18
J gene: TRBJ2-7
clone size: .
CDR3 protein: ASSSGPSSYEQY

V gene: TRBV6-1
J gene: TRBJ1-1
clone size: few
CDR3 protein: ASAGQPNTEAF

V gene: TRBV19
J gene: TRBJ2-5
clone size: .
CDR3 protein: ASSRTQQETQY

V gene: TRBV10-2
J gene: TRBJ2-5
clone size: .
CDR3 protein: ASSGPGETQY

V gene: TRBV28
J gene: TRBJ1-3
clone size: .
CDR3 protein: ASSTVYTIY

V gene: TRBV5-1
J gene: TRBJ2-6
clone size: .
CDR3 protein: ASSFGGAGANVLT

V gene: TRBV14
J gene: TRBJ2-1
clone size: .
CDR3 protein: ASSHTTASGTYNEQF

V gene: TRBV5-1
J gene: TRBJ2-7
clone size: .
CDR3 protein: ASSGPSGREQY

V gene: TRBV11-2
J gene: TRBJ2-1
clone size: .
CDR3 protein: ASSLVRDSGDEQF

V gene: TRBV5-8
J gene: TRBJ1-1
clone size: few
CDR3 protein: ASSLRQGSTEAF

V gene: TRBV7-9
J gene: TRBJ1-1
clone size: few
CDR3 protein: ASSRDTEAF

V gene: TRBV5-1
J gene: TRBJ2-7
clone size: .
CDR3 protein: ASSIRQGDSPYEQY

V gene: TRBV5-1
J gene: TRBJ2-3
clone size: few
CDR3 protein: ASSLRYTDTQY

V gene: TRBV6-6
J gene: TRBJ2-7
clone size: .
CDR3 protein: ASSFLLGTELSEQY

V gene: TRBV10-1
J gene: TRBJ2-7
clone size: .
CDR3 protein: ASSVRASSYEQY

V gene: TRBV10-3
J gene: TRBJ2-5
clone size: .
CDR3 protein: AISGREGFQETQY

V gene: TRBV4-2
J gene: TRBJ2-7
clone size: .
CDR3 protein: ASSQDTAYEQY

V gene: TRBV4-2
J gene: TRBJ2-1
clone size: .
CDR3 protein: ASSHDPLAPNEQF

V gene: TRBV27
J gene: TRBJ2-3
clone size: .
CDR3 protein: ASSFGNRATDTQY

V gene: TRBV18
J gene: TRBJ1-4
clone size: .
CDR3 protein: ASSPGPDRGLTNEKLF

V gene: TRBV19
J gene: TRBJ1-1
clone size: .
CDR3 protein: ASSSGRREAF

V gene: TRBV7-9
J gene: TRBJ2-7
clone size: .
CDR3 protein: ASSPPRTDYEQY

V gene: TRBV19
J gene: TRBJ2-3
clone size: .
CDR3 protein: ASSLDLAGGIDTQY

V gene: TRBV19
J gene: TRBJ1-5
clone size: .
CDR3 protein: ASSIGGTGAGPQH

V gene: TRBV28
J gene: TRBJ2-7
clone size: .
CDR3 protein: ASSPSTSGRAYEQY

V gene: TRBV6-1
J gene: TRBJ1-2
clone size: .
CDR3 protein: ASSDVRDRGLGGYT

V gene: TRBV28
J gene: TRBJ1-1
clone size: .
CDR3 protein: ASSLRQGNTEAF

V gene: TRBV2
J gene: TRBJ2-7
clone size: .
CDR3 protein: ASSDIPSYEQY

V gene: TRBV11-2
J gene: TRBJ2-5
clone size: few
CDR3 protein: ASSLEGPGLAGRETQY

V gene: TRBV18
J gene: TRBJ2-2
clone size: .
CDR3 protein: ASSHPTENTGELF

V gene: TRBV7-8
J gene: TRBJ1-4
clone size: .
CDR3 protein: ASSLENEKLF

V gene: TRBV18
J gene: TRBJ2-1
clone size: once
CDR3 protein: ASSPSQGARNEQF

V gene: TRBV5-1
J gene: TRBJ2-5
clone size: .
CDR3 protein: ASSFLGVPQETQY

V gene: TRBV19
J gene: TRBJ2-7
clone size: .
CDR3 protein: ASSRAQERYEQY

V gene: TRBV19
J gene: TRBJ1-4
clone size: .
CDR3 protein: ASSIDGTGNEKLF

V gene: TRBV29-1
J gene: TRBJ1-3
clone size: .
CDR3 protein: SGASGTGGNTIY

V gene: TRBV25-1
J gene: TRBJ2-7
clone size: .
CDR3 protein: ASSESLTAYEQY

V gene: TRBV9
J gene: TRBJ2-5
clone size: .
CDR3 protein: ASSVSGADQETQY

V gene: TRBV15
J gene: TRBJ1-1
clone size: .
CDR3 protein: ATSATVGIEAF

V gene: TRBV19
J gene: TRBJ2-1
clone size: .
CDR3 protein: ASSGTSGSSYNEQF

V gene: TRBV6-5
J gene: TRBJ2-1
clone size: medium-sized
CDR3 protein: ASSPTTSGNEQF

V gene: TRBV29-1
J gene: TRBJ1-3
clone size: .
CDR3 protein: SVEAPTLLSGNTIY

V gene: TRBV28
J gene: TRBJ2-7
clone size: .
CDR3 protein: ASSRQGGTYEQY

V gene: TRBV7-9
J gene: TRBJ1-3
clone size: once
CDR3 protein: ASSLWGDGNTIY

V gene: TRBV30
J gene: TRBJ2-7
clone size: .
CDR3 protein: AWSVQWSSYEQY

V gene: TRBV27
J gene: TRBJ2-1
clone size: .
CDR3 protein: ASSLSAGFDEQF

V gene: TRBV9
J gene: TRBJ1-3
clone size: .
CDR3 protein: ASSEQGSGNTIY